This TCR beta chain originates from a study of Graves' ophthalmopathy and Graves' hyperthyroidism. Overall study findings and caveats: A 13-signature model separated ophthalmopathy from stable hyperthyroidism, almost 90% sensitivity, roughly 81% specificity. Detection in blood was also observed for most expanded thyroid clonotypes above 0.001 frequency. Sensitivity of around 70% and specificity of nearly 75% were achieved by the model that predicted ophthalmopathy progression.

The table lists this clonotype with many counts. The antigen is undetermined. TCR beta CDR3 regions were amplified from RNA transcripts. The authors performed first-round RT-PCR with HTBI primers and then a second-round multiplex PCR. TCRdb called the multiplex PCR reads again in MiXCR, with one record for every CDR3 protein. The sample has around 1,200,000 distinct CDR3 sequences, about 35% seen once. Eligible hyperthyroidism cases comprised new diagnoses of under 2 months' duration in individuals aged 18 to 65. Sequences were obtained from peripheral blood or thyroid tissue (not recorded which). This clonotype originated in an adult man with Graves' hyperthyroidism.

CDR3 nucleotides: TGTGCCAGCAGAGCATGGTCCTACGAGCAGTACTTC. Translated, it gives CASRAWSYEQYF. The J gene is TRBJ2-7, the V gene TRBV2; the D is unclear. The CDR3 loop spans 12 amino acids. Germline V lookup: CDR1 SNHLY, CDR2 FYNNEI. Trimming took off 6 bases at V and 1 base at J, with 7 bases between the two ends.